Shown below are 17 T cell receptor beta chains from a single sample sequenced in a study of neurological immune-mediated disorders (dated 2019 in TCRdb). Library preparation used 5' RACE. Sequencing was performed on an Illumina HiSeq 2500. The public reads were reprocessed in TCRdb via fastp at Q25 and MiXCR, keeping in-frame beta chains. Rows with a matching CDR3 protein are joined into one entry that keeps the most common DNA and genes. Counted in this sample were nearly 60,000 distinct CDR3 sequences; 3% to 4% of them appeared once. Approximately 7.1% of the sample lies in the top ten. The sample taken for sequencing was PBMCs. The source is a woman aged 55-69 years with multiple sclerosis.

Many counts were recorded for this clonotype. Here the CDR3 DNA reads TGTGCCAGCAGCTCCCCGACAACTGCAAGCTCCTACAATGAGCAGTTCTTC. Its protein product is CASSSPTTASSYNEQFF. The chain carries TRBV7-2 and TRBJ2-1; D unclear. This CDR3 has 17 residues. V was clipped by 4 bases and J by 0 bases, with 16 bases between them. Per germline, CDR1 SGHTA and CDR2 FQGNSA.

The gene calls are TRBV6-2 or TRBV6-3 and TRBJ1-2; maybe TRBD1 (6 bases). In germline, CDR1 is MNHEY, CDR2 SVGEGT. Trimming shortened V by 3 bases and J by 7 bases, and 18 bases separated the two germline ends. The CDR3 length is 15 residues. CDR3 sequence (DNA): TGTGCCAGCAGTTATGGCGGGGGACAAGCCCGTGGCTACACCTTC. Protein sequence: CASSYGGGQARGYTF.

This clonotype was found many times. The rearrangement joins TRBV29-1 to TRBJ1-1, with a tentative D call TRBD1 (6 bases). Looked up from germline, CDR1 is SQVTM and CDR2 is ANQGSEA. This CDR3 is 12 amino acids long. Trimming took 7 bases from V and 0 from J, leaving 9 bases between them. For the CDR3, the DNA is TGCAGCGGAGGACAGCTGAACACTGAAGCTTTCTTT. Translating it yields CSGGQLNTEAFF.

This clonotype has ten or more counts. CDR3 protein: CSAIGGANQPQHF. Written as DNA, the CDR3 is TGCAGTGCTATCGGGGGGGCAAATCAGCCCCAGCATTTT. The rearrangement links TRBV20-1 to TRBJ1-5; D is possibly TRBD1 (6 bases). V was cut by 4 bases and J by 4 bases, with 11 bases left in between. Germline V CDR1 and CDR2: DFQATT, SNEGSKA (reference sequence). The length of the CDR3 is 13 residues.

This clonotype was counted at least ten times. The chain employs TRBV20-1 and TRBJ2-3; weak D call: TRBD2 (6 bases). Trimming removed 3 bases at V and 3 bases at J, with 7 bases between. This CDR3 is 12 amino acids long. Germline V gene sequence: CDR1 DFQATT, CDR2 SNEGSKA (reference sequence). For the CDR3, the DNA is TGCAGTGCTAGGGAGGGGACAGATACGCAGTATTTT. It specifies CSAREGTDTQYF.

This clonotype was detected many times. The chain has TRBV3-1 and TRBJ1-2; D call uncertain. V was clipped by 4 bases and J by 3 bases, with 6 bases between them. There are 12 residues in the CDR3. Germline V gene lookup returns CDR1 LGHDT and CDR2 YNNKEL (reference sequence). This CDR3 reads CASSLRDYGYTF. In DNA form, the CDR3 reads TGTGCCAGCAGCCTAAGGGACTATGGCTACACCTTC.

This clonotype was recorded at least ten times. The chain combines TRBV20-1 with TRBJ2-1; D possibly matches TRBD1 or TRBD2 (6 bases each). Germline lookup yields CDR1 DFQATT and CDR2 SNEGSKA (reference sequence). The CDR3 sequence is 12 residues long. V was pared by 2 bases and J by 10 bases, with 12 bases between. CDR3 protein: CSARLRGGEQFF. CDR3 nucleotides: TGCAGTGCTAGACTCAGGGGAGGAGAGCAGTTCTTC.

Of note for this clonotype: This may come from a read error, since a much larger clone is one base off. The chain combines TRBV18 with TRBJ2-3; the D is unclear. Germline-derived CDR1 and CDR2 are KGHSH and LQKENI. The CDR3 has 13 residues. The V end was cut by 2 bases, the J end by 7 bases, with 10 bases between. The CDR3 loop is CASSPTLRHTQYF. The DNA for the CDR3 is TGTGCCAGCTCACCAACGCTCCGTCATACGCAGTATTTT.

Ten or more counts support this clonotype. This chain joins TRBV5-1 and TRBJ2-3; TRBD1 is a possible D gene (5 bases). Germline-derived CDR1 and CDR2 are SGHRS and YFSETQ. There are 16 residues in the CDR3. Trimming left V 3 bases short and J 0 bases short, with 14 bases between. The CDR3 sequence is CASSSQGFSSTDTQYF. CDR3 in DNA: TGCGCCAGCAGCTCTCAGGGTTTCTCTAGCACAGATACGCAGTATTTT.

Many counts were recorded for this clonotype. V usage is TRBV6-5 and J usage is TRBJ2-4; D remains ambiguous. The CDR3 loop spans 16 amino acids. CDR1 and CDR2 (germline): MNHEY, SVGAGI. Trimming removed 2 bases at V and 1 base at J, with 12 bases between. As DNA, the CDR3 is TGTGCCAGCAGTTACATCGGTTTAGGGGCCAAAAACATTCAGTACTTC. This translates into CASSYIGLGAKNIQYF.

This clonotype was detected many times. The rearrangement uses TRBV7-9 and TRBJ1-6; D possibly corresponds to TRBD1 (6 bases). V was pared by 5 bases and J by 7 bases, with 9 bases between. Germline-derived CDR1 and CDR2 are SEHNR and FQNEAQ (reference sequence). The CDR3 length is 13 residues. The CDR3 sequence is CASSEDRNSPLHF. DNA of the CDR3: TGTGCCAGCAGCGAGGACAGAAATTCACCCCTCCACTTT.

This clonotype was found a few times. The gene calls are TRBV6-6 and TRBJ1-4, with a tentative D call TRBD1 (6 bases). This CDR3 has 16 residues. The V gene's germline CDR1 is MNHNY and CDR2 SVGAGI (reference sequence). The V end was cut by 5 bases, the J end by 2 bases, with 15 bases between. The DNA of the CDR3 is TGTGCCAGCAGTATGTTCCAGGGGTATACTAATGAAAAACTGTTTTTT. Protein: CASSMFQGYTNEKLFF.

This clonotype was found many times. The rearrangement uses TRBV6-5 and TRBJ1-4; D gene ambiguous. Germline V CDR1 and CDR2: MNHEY, SVGAGI. The CDR3 runs 13 residues. V lost 10 bases and J 5 bases, leaving 14 bases between the germline ends. The CDR3 here is CATRAGVNEKLFF. CDR3 in DNA: TGTGCCACCCGGGCAGGCGTGAATGAAAAACTGTTTTTT.

This clonotype came up many times. The chain carries TRBV5-1 and TRBJ2-7; D unresolved. CDR3 length equals 14 residues. Trimming removed 0 bases from V and 0 bases from J, with 7 bases in between. Germline assignment: CDR1 SGHRS and CDR2 YFSETQ. The CDR3 DNA sequence: TGCGCCAGCAGCTTGGATCCCAGCTCCTACGAGCAGTACTTC. This sequence encodes CASSLDPSSYEQYF.

This clonotype occurred many times. The J gene is TRBJ2-2, the V gene TRBV5-1; unclear D gene. The CDR3 has 13 residues. V lost 5 bases to trimming and J lost 2 bases, with 7 bases between them. From germline, CDR1 is SGHRS and CDR2 YFSETQ. The CDR3, as DNA: TGCGCCAGCAGGCAGAGAAACACCGGGGAGCTGTTTTTT. This translates into CASRQRNTGELFF.

In its sample, this clonotype was seen many times. The chain uses TRBV5-6 and TRBJ2-1, with 10 bases aligning to TRBD2. Germline values: CDR1 SGHDT, CDR2 YYEEEE. V dropped 2 bases and J dropped 4; count of bases not matched to a gene: 6. The CDR3 is 16 residues long. The CDR3 here is CASSLQAGGSYNEQFF. CDR3 DNA sequence: TGTGCCAGCAGCTTACAAGCGGGAGGGAGTTACAATGAGCAGTTCTTC.

There are many counts of this clonotype. The genes are TRBV7-8 and TRBJ2-3; D gene unclear. The CDR3 sequence is 14 residues long. Germline assignment: CDR1 SGHVS and CDR2 FQNEAQ. The V and J ends lost 5 bases and 1 base respectively, with 10 bases between them. CDR3 coding DNA: TGTGCCAGCAGCCGAAATACCCGCACAGATACGCAGTATTTT. Residues: CASSRNTRTDTQYF.